This T cell receptor (beta chain) was found in a study of cytomegalovirus exposure and HLA in healthy donors. Whole-study context: Early released data had tens of millions of unique TCRs, all coming from HLA-typed donors. Membership in the Caucasian-associated ancestry cluster was found for around four fifths of roughly 400 genotyped donors.

Study-wide findings and caveats: It was in a later analysis that TCR association rates were seen to vary by HLA locus, highest for DRB1 and lowest for HLA-C.

Regarding this clone: As yet, its antigen is unknown.

PCR amplification relied on 60 Vbeta primers (plus 13 Jbeta primers). Data came from immunoSEQ multiplex PCR; TCRdb stores just in-frame clones and leaves some out. The sample includes approximately 100,000 clones, around 86% of them seen just once. V was cut by 6 bases and J by 4 bases, with 6 bases left in between. Germline CDR1 reads MDHEN; CDR2 reads SYDVKM. The CDR3 has 12 amino acids. Healthy bone marrow donors supplied every sample. This chain uses TRBV28 with TRBJ1-4; D gene ambiguous. Sequencing was done on a sample of PBMCs. The sequence was collected from a man in his thirties or forties in good health and CMV-seropositive. CDR3 protein: CASRRYNEKLFF. Written as DNA, the CDR3 is TGTGCCAGCAGGCGGTATAATGAAAAACTGTTTTTT.